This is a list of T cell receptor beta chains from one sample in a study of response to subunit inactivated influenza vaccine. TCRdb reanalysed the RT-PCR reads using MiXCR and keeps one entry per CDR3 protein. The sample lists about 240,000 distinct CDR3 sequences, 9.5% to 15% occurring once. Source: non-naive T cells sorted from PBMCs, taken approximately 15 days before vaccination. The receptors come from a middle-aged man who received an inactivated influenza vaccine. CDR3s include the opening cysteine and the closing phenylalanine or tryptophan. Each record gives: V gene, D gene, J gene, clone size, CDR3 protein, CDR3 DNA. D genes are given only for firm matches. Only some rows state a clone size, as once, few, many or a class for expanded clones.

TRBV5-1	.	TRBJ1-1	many	CASSLAPGSEAFF	TGCGCCAGCAGCTTGGCCCCGGGGTCTGAAGCTTTCTTT
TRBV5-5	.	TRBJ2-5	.	CASSLWTQETQYF	TGTGCCAGCAGCCTGTGGACACAAGAGACCCAGTACTTC
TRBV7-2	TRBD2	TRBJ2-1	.	CASSLGSGGGGKFF	TGTGCCAGCAGCTTAGGAAGCGGCGGCGGGGGAAAGTTCTTC
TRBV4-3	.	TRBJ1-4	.	CASRGVRGTNEKLFF	TGCGCCAGCAGGGGGGTCCGGGGGACTAATGAAAAACTGTTTTTT
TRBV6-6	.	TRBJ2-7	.	CATSPKSYEQYF	TGTGCCACTTCACCCAAGAGCTACGAGCAGTACTTC
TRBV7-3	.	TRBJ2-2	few	CASSWTNTGELFF	TGTGCCAGCAGCTGGACGAACACCGGGGAGCTGTTTTTT
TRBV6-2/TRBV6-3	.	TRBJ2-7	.	CASSYSRPYEQYF	TGTGCCAGCAGTTACTCTCGTCCCTACGAGCAGTACTTC
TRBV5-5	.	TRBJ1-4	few	CASSPMGGRINEKLFF	TGTGCCAGCAGCCCCATGGGAGGGCGTATTAATGAAAAACTGTTTTTT
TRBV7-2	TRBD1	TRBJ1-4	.	CASSARQGSGEKLFF	TGTGCCAGCAGCGCCCGACAGGGGTCGGGCGAAAAACTGTTTTTT
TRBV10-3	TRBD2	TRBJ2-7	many	CAIRNSGSLSYEQYF	TGTGCCATCAGGAATAGCGGGAGTTTGTCCTACGAGCAGTACTTC
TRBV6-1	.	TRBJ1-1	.	CASSQFYQPLEAFF	TGTGCCAGCAGTCAATTCTACCAACCGCTGGAAGCTTTCTTT
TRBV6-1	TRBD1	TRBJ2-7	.	CAVSDRGIYEQYF	TGTGCCGTTTCCGACAGGGGGATCTACGAGCAGTACTTC
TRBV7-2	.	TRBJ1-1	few	CASRTRGTLRMNTEAFF	TGTGCCAGCCGCACGAGGGGGACCCTGAGAATGAACACTGAAGCTTTCTTT
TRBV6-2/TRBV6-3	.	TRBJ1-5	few	CASRPQGGREHF	TGTGCCAGCAGACCCCAGGGAGGCAGGGAGCATTTT
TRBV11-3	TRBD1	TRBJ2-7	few	CASSRDRVSEQYF	TGTGCCAGCAGCCGGGACAGGGTCTCCGAGCAGTACTTC
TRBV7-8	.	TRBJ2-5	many	CASYRGGETQYF	TGTGCCAGCTACAGGGGGGGAGAGACCCAGTACTTC
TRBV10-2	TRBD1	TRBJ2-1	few	CASNPTGVGEQFF	TGCGCCAGCAACCCGACAGGGGTCGGTGAGCAGTTCTTC
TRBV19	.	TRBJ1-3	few	CASSGVNTIYF	TGTGCCAGTAGTGGCGTAAACACCATATATTTT
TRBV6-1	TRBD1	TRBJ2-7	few	CASSKATRQGDKTFLYEQYF	TGTGCCAGTAGTAAGGCGACCCGACAGGGAGATAAGACCTTTCTCTACGAGCAGTACTTC
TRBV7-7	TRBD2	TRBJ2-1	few	CASSPLAGPYNEQFF	TGTGCTAGCAGCCCGCTAGCGGGGCCCTACAATGAGCAGTTCTTC
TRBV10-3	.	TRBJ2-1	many	CAISEGANEQFF	TGTGCCATCAGTGAGGGGGCGAATGAGCAGTTCTTC
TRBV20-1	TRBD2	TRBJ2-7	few	CSARDAGGGLYEQYF	TGCAGTGCTAGAGATGCGGGGGGGGGGCTCTACGAGCAGTACTTC
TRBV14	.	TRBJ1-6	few	CASSQDQGRHSPLHF	TGTGCCAGCAGCCAAGATCAAGGACGACATTCACCCCTCCACTTT
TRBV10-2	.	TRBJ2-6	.	CASRTPGANVLTF	TGCGCCAGCAGGACCCCTGGGGCCAACGTCCTGACTTTC
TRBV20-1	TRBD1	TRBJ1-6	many	CSASLPGTEKSPLHF	TGCAGTGCTAGCCTACCCGGGACAGAAAAATCACCCCTCCACTTT
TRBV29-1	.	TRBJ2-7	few	CSVVEGQGGDEQYF	TGCAGCGTTGTCGAAGGGCAGGGCGGAGACGAGCAGTACTTC
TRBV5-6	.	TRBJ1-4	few	CASSLRAVNEKLFF	TGTGCCAGCAGCTTGAGAGCAGTTAATGAAAAACTGTTTTTT
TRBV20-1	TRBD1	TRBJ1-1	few	CSAQQGTGRTEAFF	TGCAGTGCTCAGCAAGGGACAGGGAGGACTGAAGCTTTCTTT
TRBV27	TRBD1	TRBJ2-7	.	CASSFAGTAYEQYF	TGTGCCAGCAGTTTTGCCGGGACAGCATACGAGCAGTACTTC